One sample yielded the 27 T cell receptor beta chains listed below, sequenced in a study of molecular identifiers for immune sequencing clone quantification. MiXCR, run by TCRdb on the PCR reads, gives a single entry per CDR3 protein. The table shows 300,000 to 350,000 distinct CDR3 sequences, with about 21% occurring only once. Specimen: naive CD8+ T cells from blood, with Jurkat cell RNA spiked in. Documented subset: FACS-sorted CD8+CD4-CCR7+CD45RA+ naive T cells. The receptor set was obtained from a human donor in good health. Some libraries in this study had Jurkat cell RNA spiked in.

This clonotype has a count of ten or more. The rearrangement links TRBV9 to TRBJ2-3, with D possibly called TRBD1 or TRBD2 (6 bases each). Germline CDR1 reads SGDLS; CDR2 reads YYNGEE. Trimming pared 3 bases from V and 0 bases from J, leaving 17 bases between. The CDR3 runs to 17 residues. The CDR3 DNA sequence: TGTGCCAGCAGCGAAGAGGGGGGCGGGGCAAGCACAGATACGCAGTATTTT. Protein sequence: CASSEEGGGASTDTQYF.

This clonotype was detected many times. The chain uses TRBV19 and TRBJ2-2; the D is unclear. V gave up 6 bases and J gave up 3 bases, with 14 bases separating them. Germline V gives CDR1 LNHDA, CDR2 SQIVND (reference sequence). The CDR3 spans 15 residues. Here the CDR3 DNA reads TGTGCCAGTAGGAAGGGCACAAGGGACACCGGGGAGCTGTTTTTT. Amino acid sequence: CASRKGTRDTGELFF.

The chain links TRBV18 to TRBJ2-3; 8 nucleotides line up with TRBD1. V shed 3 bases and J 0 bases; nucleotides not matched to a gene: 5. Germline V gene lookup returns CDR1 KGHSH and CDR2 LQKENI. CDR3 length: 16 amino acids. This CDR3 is CASSPPQGASTDTQYF. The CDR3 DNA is TGTGCCAGCTCACCGCCTCAGGGGGCTAGCACAGATACGCAGTATTTT.

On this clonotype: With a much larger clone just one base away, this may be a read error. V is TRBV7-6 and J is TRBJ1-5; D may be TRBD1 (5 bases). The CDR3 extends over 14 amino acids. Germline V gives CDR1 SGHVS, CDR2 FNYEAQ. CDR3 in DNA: TGTGCCAGCAGCCCCTGGGGGGGGGATCAGCCCCGGCATTTT. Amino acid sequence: CASSPWGGDQPRHF. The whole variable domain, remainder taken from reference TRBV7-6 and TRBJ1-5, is GAGVSQSPRYKVTKRGQDVALRCDPISGHVSLYWYRQALGQGPEFLTYFNYEAQQDKSGLPNDRFSAERPEGSISTLTIQRTEQRDSAMYRCASSPWGGDQPRHFGDGTRLSIL.

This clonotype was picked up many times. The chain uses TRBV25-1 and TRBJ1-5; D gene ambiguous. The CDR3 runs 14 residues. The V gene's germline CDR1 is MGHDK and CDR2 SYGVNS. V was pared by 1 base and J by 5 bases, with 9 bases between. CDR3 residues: CASSEFREDQPQHF. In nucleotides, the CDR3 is TGTGCCAGCAGTGAATTTAGGGAGGATCAGCCCCAGCATTTT.

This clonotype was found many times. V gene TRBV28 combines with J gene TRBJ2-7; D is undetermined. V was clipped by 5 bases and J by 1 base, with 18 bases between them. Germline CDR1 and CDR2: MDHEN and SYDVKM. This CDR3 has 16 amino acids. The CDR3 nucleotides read TGTGCCAGCAGTCAATCAGGTACTATCAGGTCCTACGAGCAGTACTTC. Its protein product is CASSQSGTIRSYEQYF.

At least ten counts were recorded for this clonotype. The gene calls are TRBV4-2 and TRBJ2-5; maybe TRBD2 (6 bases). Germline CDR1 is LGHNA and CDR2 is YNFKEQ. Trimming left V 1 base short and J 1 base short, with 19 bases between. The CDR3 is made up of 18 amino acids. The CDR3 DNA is TGTGCCAGCAGCCAAGTCCGCCCTCGACTAGATTCCCAAGAGACCCAGTACTTC. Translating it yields CASSQVRPRLDSQETQYF.

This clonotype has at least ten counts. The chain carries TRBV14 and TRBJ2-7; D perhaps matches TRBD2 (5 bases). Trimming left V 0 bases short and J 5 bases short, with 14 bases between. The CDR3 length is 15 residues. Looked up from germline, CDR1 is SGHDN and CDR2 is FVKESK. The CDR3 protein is CASSQEAVTKDEQYF. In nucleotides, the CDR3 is TGTGCCAGCAGCCAAGAGGCCGTGACTAAGGACGAGCAGTACTTC.

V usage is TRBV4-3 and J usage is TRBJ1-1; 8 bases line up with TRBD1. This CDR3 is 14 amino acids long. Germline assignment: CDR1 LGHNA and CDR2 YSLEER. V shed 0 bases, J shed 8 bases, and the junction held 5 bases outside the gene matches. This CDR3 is CASSQEQGGDEAFF. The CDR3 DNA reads TGCGCCAGCAGCCAAGAACAGGGGGGCGACGAAGCTTTCTTT.

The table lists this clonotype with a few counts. CDR3 sequence (DNA): TGCAGTGCTAGAGATTCGGCAGGGGCTTGGTCTGGGGCCAACGTCCTGACTTTC. This sequence encodes CSARDSAGAWSGANVLTF. This chain links TRBV20-1 with TRBJ2-6, with D possibly TRBD1 on 6 matching bases. Trimming left V 0 bases short and J 1 base short, with 16 bases between. Germline V CDR1 and CDR2: DFQATT, SNEGSKA (reference sequence). This CDR3 has 18 residues.

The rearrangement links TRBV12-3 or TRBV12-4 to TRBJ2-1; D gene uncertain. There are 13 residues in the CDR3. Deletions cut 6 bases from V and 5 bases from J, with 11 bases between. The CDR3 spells CASRHPGDNEQFF. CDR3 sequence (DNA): TGTGCCAGCAGGCACCCTGGGGACAATGAGCAGTTCTTC.

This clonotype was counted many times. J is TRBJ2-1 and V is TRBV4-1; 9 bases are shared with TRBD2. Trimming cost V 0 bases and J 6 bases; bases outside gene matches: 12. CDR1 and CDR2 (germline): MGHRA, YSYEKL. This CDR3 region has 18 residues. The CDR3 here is CASSQEIFSGGWGNEQFF. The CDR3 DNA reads TGCGCCAGCAGCCAAGAAATCTTTAGCGGGGGATGGGGCAATGAGCAGTTCTTC.

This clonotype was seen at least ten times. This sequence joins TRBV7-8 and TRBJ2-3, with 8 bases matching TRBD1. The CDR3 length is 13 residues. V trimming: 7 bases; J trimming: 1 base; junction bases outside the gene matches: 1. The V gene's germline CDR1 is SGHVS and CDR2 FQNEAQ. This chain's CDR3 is CASTGGRTDTQYF. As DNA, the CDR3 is TGTGCCAGCACAGGGGGCCGCACAGATACGCAGTATTTT.

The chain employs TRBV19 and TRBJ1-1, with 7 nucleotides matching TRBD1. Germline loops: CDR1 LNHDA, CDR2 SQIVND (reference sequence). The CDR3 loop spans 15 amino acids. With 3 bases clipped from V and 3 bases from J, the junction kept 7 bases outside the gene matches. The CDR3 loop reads CASSMRIGGYTEAFF. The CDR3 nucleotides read TGTGCCAGTAGTATGCGGATAGGGGGCTACACTGAAGCTTTCTTT.

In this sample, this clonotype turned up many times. This CDR3 reads CASSYSWGRAGEQFF. As DNA, the CDR3 is TGTGCCAGCAGTTACTCTTGGGGAAGGGCTGGTGAGCAGTTCTTC. The genes are TRBV6-5 and TRBJ2-1; D uncertain. Trimming took 0 bases from V and 9 from J, leaving 15 bases between them. The CDR3 loop spans 15 amino acids. The germline CDR1 and CDR2 sequences are MNHEY and SVGAGI.

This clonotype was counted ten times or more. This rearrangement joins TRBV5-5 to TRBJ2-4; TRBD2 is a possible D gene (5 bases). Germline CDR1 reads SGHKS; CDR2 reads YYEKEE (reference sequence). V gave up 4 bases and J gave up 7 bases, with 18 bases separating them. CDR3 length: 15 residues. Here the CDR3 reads CASSLHGGLANIQYF. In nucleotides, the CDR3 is TGTGCCAGCAGCCTGCACGGAGGCCTAGCTAACATTCAGTACTTC. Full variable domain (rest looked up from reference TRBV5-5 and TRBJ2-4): DAGVTQSPTHLIKTRGQQVTLRCSPISGHKSVSWYQQVLGQGPQFIFQYYEKEERGRGNFPDRFSARQFPNYSSELNVNALLLGDSALYLCASSLHGGLANIQYFGAGTRLSVL.

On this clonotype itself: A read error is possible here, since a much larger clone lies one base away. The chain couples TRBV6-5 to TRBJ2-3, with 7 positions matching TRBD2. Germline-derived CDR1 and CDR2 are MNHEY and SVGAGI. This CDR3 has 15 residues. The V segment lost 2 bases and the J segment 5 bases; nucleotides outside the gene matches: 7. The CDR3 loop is CASSYSGVGIDTQYF. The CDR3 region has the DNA TGTGCCAGCAGTTACAGCGGGGTCGGTATAGATACGCAGTATTTT.

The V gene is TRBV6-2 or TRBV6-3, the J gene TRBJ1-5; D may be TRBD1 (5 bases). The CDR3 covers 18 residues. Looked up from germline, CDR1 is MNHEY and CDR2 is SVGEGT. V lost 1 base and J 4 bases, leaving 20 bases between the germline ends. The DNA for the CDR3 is TGTGCCAGCAGTTACTTCAGGGCTGAGGGGTTGGGAAATCAGCCCCAGCATTTT. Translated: CASSYFRAEGLGNQPQHF.

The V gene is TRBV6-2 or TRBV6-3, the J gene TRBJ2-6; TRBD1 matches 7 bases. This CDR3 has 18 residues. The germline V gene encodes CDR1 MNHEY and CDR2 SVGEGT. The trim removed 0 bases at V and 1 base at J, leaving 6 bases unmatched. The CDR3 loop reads CASSYSGTVHSGANVLTF. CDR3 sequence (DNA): TGTGCCAGCAGTTACTCGGGGACAGTGCATTCTGGGGCCAACGTCCTGACTTTC.

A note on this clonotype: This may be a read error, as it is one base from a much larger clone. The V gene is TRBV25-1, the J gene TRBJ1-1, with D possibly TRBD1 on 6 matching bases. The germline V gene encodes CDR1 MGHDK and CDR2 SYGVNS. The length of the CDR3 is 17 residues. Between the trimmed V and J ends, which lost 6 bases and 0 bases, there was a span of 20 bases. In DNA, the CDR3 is TGTGCCAGCAGCCAGGGGCGGAACCCCACCCTGAACACTGAAGCTTTCTTT. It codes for CASSQGRNPTLNTEAFF.

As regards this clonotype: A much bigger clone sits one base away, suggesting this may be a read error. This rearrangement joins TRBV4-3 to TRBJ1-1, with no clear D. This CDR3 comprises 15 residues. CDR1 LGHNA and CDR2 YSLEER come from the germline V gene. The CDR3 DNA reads TGCGCCAGCAGCCAAGATAGTCCGGCGAACACTGAAGCTTCCTTT. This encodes CASSQDSPANTEASF.

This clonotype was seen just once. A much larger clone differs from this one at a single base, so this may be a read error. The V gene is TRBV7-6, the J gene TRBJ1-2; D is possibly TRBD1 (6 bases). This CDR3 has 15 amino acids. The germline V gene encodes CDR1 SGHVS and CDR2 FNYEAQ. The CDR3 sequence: CASSSADSKNCGYTF. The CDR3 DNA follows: TGTGCCAGCAGCTCGGCGGACAGCAAAAACTGTGGCTACACCTTC.

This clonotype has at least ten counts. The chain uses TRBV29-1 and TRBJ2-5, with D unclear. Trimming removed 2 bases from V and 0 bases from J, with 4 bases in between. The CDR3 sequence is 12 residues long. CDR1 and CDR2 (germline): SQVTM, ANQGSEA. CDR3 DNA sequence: TGCAGCGTTGAACAGTACCAAGAGACCCAGTACTTC. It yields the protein CSVEQYQETQYF.

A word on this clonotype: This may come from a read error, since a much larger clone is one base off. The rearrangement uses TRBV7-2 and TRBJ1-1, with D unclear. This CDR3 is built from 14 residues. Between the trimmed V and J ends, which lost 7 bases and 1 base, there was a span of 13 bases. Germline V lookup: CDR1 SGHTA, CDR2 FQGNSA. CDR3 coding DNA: TGTGCCAGCACCTGGGAGGCAGGGAACACTGAAGCTTTCTTT. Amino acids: CASTWEAGNTEAFF. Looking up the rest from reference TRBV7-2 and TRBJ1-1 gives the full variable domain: GAGVSQSPSNKVTEKGKDVELRCDPISGHTALYWYRQSLGQGLEFLIYFQGNSAPDKSGLPSDRFSAERTGGSVSTLTIQRTQQEDSAVYLCASTWEAGNTEAFFGQGTRLTVV.

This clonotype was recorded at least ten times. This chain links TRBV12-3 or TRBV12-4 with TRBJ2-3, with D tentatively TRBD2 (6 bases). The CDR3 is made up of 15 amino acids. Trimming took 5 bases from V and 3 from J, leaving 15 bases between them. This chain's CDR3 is CASSRPGEVTDTQYF. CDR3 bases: TGTGCCAGCAGTCGACCTGGGGAGGTGACAGATACGCAGTATTTT.

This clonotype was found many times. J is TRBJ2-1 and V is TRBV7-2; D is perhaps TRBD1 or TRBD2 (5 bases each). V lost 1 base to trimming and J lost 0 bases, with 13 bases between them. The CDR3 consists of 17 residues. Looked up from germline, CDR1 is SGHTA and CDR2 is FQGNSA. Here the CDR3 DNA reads TGTGCCAGCAGCTTAGGCCCGCTGGGGGACTCCTACAATGAGCAGTTCTTC. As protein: CASSLGPLGDSYNEQFF.

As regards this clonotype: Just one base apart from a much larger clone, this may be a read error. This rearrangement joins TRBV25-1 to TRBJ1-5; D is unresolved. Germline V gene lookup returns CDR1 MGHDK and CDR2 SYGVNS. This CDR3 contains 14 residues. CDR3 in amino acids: CARSEVGFNQPQHF. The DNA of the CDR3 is TGTGCCCGCAGTGAAGTGGGGTTCAATCAGCCCCAGCATTTT.